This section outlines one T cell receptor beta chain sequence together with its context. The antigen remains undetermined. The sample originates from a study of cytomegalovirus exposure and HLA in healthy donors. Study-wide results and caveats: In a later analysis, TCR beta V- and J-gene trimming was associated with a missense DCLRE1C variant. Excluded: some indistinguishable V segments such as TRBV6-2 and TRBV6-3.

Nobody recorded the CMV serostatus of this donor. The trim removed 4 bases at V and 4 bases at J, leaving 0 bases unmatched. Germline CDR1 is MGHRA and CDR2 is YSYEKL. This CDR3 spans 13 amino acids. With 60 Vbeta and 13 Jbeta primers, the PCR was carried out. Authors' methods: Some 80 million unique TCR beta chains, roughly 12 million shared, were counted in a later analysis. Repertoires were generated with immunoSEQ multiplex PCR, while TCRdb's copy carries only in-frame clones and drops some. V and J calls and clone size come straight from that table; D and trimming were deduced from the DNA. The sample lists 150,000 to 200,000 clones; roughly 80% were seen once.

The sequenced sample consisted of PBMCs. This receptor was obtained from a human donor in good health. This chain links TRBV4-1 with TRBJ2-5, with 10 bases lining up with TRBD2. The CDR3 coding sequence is TGCGCCAGCAGCCTAGCGGGAGGAGAGACCCAGTACTTC. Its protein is CASSLAGGETQYF.